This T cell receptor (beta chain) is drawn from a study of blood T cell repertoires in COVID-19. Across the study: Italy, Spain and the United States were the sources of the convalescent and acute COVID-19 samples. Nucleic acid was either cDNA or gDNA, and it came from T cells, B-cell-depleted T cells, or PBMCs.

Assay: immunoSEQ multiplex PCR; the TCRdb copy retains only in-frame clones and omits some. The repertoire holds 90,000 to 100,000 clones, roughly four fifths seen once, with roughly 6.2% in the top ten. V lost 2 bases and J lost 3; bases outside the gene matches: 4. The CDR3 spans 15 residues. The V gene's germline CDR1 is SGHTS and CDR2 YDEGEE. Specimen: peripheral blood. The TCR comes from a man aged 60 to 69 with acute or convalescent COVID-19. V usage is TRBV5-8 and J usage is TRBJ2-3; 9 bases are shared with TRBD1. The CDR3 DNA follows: TGTGCCAGCAGCTTAGGGGACAGGGAGACAGATACGCAGTATTTT. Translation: CASSLGDRETDTQYF. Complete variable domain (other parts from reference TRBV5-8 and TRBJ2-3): EAGVTQSPTHLIKTRGQQATLRCSPISGHTSVYWYQQALGLGLQFLLWYDEGEERNRGNFPPRFSGRQFPNYSSELNVNALELEDSALYLCASSLGDRETDTQYFGPGTRLTVL.